The 10 T cell receptor beta chains listed next were all sequenced from one sample in a study of low-dose radiotherapy and immunotherapy resistance in tumors. Covering alpha and beta chains, TRAV- and TRBV-specific primers were used for the first-strand cDNA. Using a constant-region primer together with a V-primer adapter, TCRs were subjected to roughly 18 PCR cycles of amplification. One entry per CDR3 protein results from TCRdb running MiXCR on the reads. The sample carries some 100,000 distinct CDR3 sequences, more than 20% recorded once. Regarding time point: after trial treatment. The treatment was: LDRT plus nivolumab, ipilimumab, low-dose cyclophosphamide and aspirin (RACIN trial). Sample: PBMCs, taken after low-dose radiotherapy plus immunotherapy. These receptors were collected from a female donor with ovarian cancer.

Many counts were recorded for this clonotype. This chain connects TRBV29-1 to TRBJ2-5, with unresolved D. The V end was cut by 2 bases, the J end by 5 bases, with 9 bases between. Germline assignment: CDR1 SQVTM and CDR2 ANQGSEA. The CDR3 totals 12 residues. The DNA for the CDR3 is TGCAGCGTTGAAACCAGCGTCGAGACCCAGTACTTC. As protein: CSVETSVETQYF.

This rearrangement joins TRBV7-9 to TRBJ2-1; tentatively, D is TRBD1 (5 bases). The CDR3 has 11 residues. The germline gives CDR1 SEHNR, CDR2 FQNEAQ (reference sequence). V lost 1 base and J 10 bases, leaving 5 bases between the germline ends. CDR3 in DNA: TGTGCCAGCAGCTTAGGGACAGAGCAGTTCTTC. This codes for CASSLGTEQFF.

This clonotype has ten or more counts. The chain carries TRBV18 and TRBJ1-1, with D hard to call. The CDR3 is 12 amino acids. V lost 2 bases and J lost 6, with 7 bases in between. Germline lookup yields CDR1 KGHSH and CDR2 LQKENI. CDR3 nucleotide sequence: TGTGCCAGCTCACCAAGCATCTCTGAAGCTTTCTTT. Translating it yields CASSPSISEAFF.

This clonotype was counted at least ten times. The chain carries TRBV6-2 or TRBV6-3 and TRBJ2-2; 12 positions agree with TRBD1. This CDR3 region has 18 residues. CDR1 is MNHEY and CDR2 is SVGEGT in the germline V gene. With V trimmed by 5 bases and J by 0 bases, 7 bases remained unmatched. CDR3 sequence reads: CASSEKGQGAANTGELFF. For the CDR3, the DNA is TGTGCCAGCAGTGAAAAGGGACAGGGGGCGGCGAACACCGGGGAGCTGTTTTTT.

In this sample, this clonotype turned up many times. V is TRBV2 and J is TRBJ2-3; D remains unclear. CDR3 length: 15 amino acids. Germline CDR1 and CDR2: SNHLY and FYNNEI. V was trimmed by 7 bases and J by 6 bases, leaving 20 bases between them. The CDR3 reads CASNYGEGRSDTQYF. The CDR3 DNA reads TGTGCCAGCAACTATGGGGAAGGCCGATCGGATACGCAGTATTTT.

Many counts were recorded for this clonotype. The V gene is TRBV24-1, the J gene TRBJ2-3; D remains ambiguous. V lost 9 bases, J lost 0 bases, and 6 bases lay in between. The CDR3 totals 12 residues. Germline lookup yields CDR1 KGHDR and CDR2 SFDVKD. The CDR3 bases are TGTGCCACCGGAGCGAGCACAGATACGCAGTATTTT. This encodes CATGASTDTQYF.

This clonotype has at least ten counts. V usage is TRBV23-1 and J usage is TRBJ1-2, with D possibly TRBD1 on 5 matching bases. TRBV23-1 has ORF status, its function being uncertain. The CDR3 is 14 amino acids. With 3 bases removed from V and 0 bases from J, the gap between germline ends came to 8 bases. In DNA, the CDR3 is TGCGCCAGCAGTCACGGGGACCCTAACTATGGCTACACCTTC. This gives the protein CASSHGDPNYGYTF.

This clonotype was seen at least ten times. This rearrangement joins TRBV19 to TRBJ2-6; D is undetermined. The germline V gene encodes CDR1 LNHDA and CDR2 SQIVND (reference sequence). The CDR3 sequence is 13 residues long. V was shortened by 9 bases and J by 1 base, with 7 bases between the two germline ends. Here the CDR3 DNA reads TGTGCCAGCAGTCAGTCTGGGGCCAACGTCCTGACTTTC. This translates into CASSQSGANVLTF.

This clonotype was seen ten or more times. This chain uses TRBV5-1 with TRBJ1-1, with D perhaps TRBD1 (5 bases). Deletions cut 4 bases from V and 4 bases from J, with 17 bases between. CDR1 is SGHRS and CDR2 is YFSETQ in the germline V gene. The length of the CDR3 is 15 residues. CDR3: CASSPGGGDITEAFF. For the CDR3, the DNA is TGCGCCAGCAGCCCTGGGGGGGGAGATATCACTGAAGCTTTCTTT.

This clonotype came up many times. In DNA, the CDR3 is TGTGCCAGCAGCGTAGACGGGATTTCGGAAAGCAATCAGCCCCAGCATTTT. It translates to CASSVDGISESNQPQHF. The chain links TRBV9 to TRBJ1-5; no firm D call. V lost 0 bases and J lost 1, with 14 bases in between. Germline V gene lookup returns CDR1 SGDLS and CDR2 YYNGEE. The CDR3 totals 17 residues.